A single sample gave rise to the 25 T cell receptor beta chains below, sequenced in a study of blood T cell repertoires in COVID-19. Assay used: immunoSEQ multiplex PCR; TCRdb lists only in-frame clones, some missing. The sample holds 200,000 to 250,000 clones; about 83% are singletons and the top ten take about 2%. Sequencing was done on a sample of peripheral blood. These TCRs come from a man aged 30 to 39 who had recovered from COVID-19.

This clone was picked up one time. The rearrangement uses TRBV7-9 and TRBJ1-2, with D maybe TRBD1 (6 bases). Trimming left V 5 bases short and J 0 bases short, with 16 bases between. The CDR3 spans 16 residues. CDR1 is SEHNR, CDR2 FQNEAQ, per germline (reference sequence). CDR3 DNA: TGTGCCAGCAGCCCGGACAGACGCCCTCCTAACTATGGCTACACCTTC. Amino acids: CASSPDRRPPNYGYTF.

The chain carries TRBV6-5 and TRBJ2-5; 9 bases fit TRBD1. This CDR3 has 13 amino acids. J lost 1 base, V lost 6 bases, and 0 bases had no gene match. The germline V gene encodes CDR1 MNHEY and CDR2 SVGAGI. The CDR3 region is CASRGQGQETQYF. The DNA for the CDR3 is TGTGCCAGCAGGGGACAGGGCCAAGAGACCCAGTACTTC.

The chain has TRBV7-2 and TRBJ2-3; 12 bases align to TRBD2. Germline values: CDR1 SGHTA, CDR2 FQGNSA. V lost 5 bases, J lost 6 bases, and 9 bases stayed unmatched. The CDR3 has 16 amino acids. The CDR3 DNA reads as TGTGCCAGCAGCAAGACTAGCGGGGGCGCGCCGGATACGCAGTATTTT. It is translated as CASSKTSGGAPDTQYF.

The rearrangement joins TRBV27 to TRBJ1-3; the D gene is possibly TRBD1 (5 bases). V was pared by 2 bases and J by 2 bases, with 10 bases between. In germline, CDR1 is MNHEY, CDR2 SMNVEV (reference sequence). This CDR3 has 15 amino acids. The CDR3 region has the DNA TGTGCCAGCAGTTTACAGGGTAGCCCTGGAAACACCATATATTTT. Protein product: CASSLQGSPGNTIYF.

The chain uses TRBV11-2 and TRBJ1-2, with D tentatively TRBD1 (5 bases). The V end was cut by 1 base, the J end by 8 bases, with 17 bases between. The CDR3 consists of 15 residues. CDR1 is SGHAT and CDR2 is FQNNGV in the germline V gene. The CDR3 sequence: CASSLAPGRTEGYTF. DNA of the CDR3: TGTGCCAGCAGCTTAGCTCCAGGGCGGACGGAGGGCTACACCTTC.

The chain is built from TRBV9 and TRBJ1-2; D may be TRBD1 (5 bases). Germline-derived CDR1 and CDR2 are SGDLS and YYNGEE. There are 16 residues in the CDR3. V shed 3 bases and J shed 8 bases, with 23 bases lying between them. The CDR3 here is CASSAGGGSKYGGYTF. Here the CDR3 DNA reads TGTGCCAGCAGCGCTGGGGGAGGCAGCAAATACGGAGGCTACACCTTC.

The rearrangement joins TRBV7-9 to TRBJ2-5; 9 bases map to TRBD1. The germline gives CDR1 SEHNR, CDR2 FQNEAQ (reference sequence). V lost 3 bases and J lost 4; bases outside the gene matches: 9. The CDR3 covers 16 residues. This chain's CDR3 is CASSFQYSDRGETQYF. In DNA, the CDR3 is TGTGCCAGCAGCTTTCAATACTCGGACAGGGGAGAGACCCAGTACTTC.

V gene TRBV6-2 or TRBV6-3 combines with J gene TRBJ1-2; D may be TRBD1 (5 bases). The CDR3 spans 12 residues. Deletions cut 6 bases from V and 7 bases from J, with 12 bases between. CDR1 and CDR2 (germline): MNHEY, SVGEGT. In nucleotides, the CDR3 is TGTGCCAGCAGCCAGGGACTCTCTGGCTACACCTTC. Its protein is CASSQGLSGYTF.

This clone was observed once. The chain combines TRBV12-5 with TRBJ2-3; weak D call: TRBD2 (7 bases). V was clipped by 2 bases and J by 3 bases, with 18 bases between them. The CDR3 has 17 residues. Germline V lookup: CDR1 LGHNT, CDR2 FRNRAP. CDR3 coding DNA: TGTGCTAGTGGTTTGCCACGGGGGGCGGGGTGTACAGATACGCAGTATTTT. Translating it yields CASGLPRGAGCTDTQYF.

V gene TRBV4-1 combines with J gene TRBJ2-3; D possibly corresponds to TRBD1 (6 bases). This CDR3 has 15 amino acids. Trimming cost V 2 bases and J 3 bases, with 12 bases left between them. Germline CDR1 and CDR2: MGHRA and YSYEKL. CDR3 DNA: TGCGCCAGCAGCCAACGGACAGAGGGGACAGATACGCAGTATTTT. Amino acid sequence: CASSQRTEGTDTQYF.

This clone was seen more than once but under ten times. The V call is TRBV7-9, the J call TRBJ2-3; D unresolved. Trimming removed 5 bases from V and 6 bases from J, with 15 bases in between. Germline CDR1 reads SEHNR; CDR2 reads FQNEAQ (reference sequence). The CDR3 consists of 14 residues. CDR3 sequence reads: CASSPFSSLDTQYF. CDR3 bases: TGTGCCAGCAGCCCCTTTTCCAGTTTGGATACGCAGTATTTT. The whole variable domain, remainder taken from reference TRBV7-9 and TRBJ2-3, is DTGVSQNPRHKITKRGQNVTFRCDPISEHNRLYWYRQTLGQGPEFLTYFQNEAQLEKSRLLSDRFSAERPKGSFSTLEIQRTEQGDSAMYLCASSPFSSLDTQYFGPGTRLTVL.

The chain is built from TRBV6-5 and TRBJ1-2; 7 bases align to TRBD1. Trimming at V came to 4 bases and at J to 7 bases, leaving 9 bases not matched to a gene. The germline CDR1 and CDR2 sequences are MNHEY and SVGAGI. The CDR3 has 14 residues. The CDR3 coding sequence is TGTGCCAGCAGTTGGCGCAGGGGGGCAGGTGGCTACACCTTC. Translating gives CASSWRRGAGGYTF.

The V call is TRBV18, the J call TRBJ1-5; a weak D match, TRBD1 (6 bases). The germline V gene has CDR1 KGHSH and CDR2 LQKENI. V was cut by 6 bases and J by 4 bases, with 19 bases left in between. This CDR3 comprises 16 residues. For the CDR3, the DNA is TGTGCCAGCTCGCCCGGGACAAGGGGAAAGAATCAGCCCCAGCATTTT. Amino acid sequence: CASSPGTRGKNQPQHF.

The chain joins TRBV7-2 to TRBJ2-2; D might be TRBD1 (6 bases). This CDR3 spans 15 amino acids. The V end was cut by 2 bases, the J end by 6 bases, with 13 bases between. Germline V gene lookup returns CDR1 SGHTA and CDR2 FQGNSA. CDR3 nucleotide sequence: TGTGCCAGCAGCTTATCCGAAACAGGGTCCGGGGAGCTGTTTTTT. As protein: CASSLSETGSGELFF.

The CDR3 sequence is CASSHGQIGDTQYF. CDR3 DNA: TGTGCCAGCAGCCACGGACAGATTGGAGATACGCAGTATTTT. The gene calls are TRBV7-3 and TRBJ2-3; D perhaps matches TRBD1 (6 bases). This CDR3 region has 14 residues. The germline CDR1 and CDR2 sequences are SGHTA and FQGTGA. Trimming removed 5 bases from V and 5 bases from J, with 14 bases in between. Filled out from reference TRBV7-3 and TRBJ2-3, the complete variable domain reads GAGVSQTPSNKVTEKGKYVELRCDPISGHTALYWYRQSLGQGPEFLIYFQGTGAADDSGLPNDRFFAVRPEGSVSTLKIQRTERGDSAVYLCASSHGQIGDTQYFGPGTRLTVL.

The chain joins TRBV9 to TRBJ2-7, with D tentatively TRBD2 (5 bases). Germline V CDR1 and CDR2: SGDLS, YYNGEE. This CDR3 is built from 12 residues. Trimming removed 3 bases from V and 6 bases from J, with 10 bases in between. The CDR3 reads CASSGEWTEQYF. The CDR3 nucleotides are TGTGCCAGCAGCGGGGAGTGGACCGAGCAGTACTTC.

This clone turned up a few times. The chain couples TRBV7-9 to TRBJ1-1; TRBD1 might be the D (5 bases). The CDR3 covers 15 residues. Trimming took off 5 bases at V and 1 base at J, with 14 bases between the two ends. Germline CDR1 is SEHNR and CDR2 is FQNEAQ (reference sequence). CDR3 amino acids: CASSGHFIKNTEAFF. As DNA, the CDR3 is TGTGCCAGCAGCGGACACTTCATTAAGAACACTGAAGCTTTCTTT.

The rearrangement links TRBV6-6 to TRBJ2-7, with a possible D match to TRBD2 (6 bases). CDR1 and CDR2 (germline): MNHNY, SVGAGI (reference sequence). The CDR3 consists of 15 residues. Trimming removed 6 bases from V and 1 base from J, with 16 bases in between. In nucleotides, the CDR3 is TGTGCCAGCAGCCCGGGACTTTTAAGTTCCTACGAGCAGTACTTC. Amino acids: CASSPGLLSSYEQYF.

The CDR3 DNA sequence: TGTGCCAGCACCTTTTGGGGACTAGGTAACGAGCAGTACTTC. Its translation is CASTFWGLGNEQYF. The chain couples TRBV5-8 to TRBJ2-7, with 8 nucleotides matching TRBD2. CDR3 length: 14 amino acids. Per germline, CDR1 SGHTS and CDR2 YDEGEE. J was trimmed by 5 bases and V by 6 bases; bases with no gene match: 10.

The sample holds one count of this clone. CDR3 sequence reads: CASSVGWTSADTQYF. The CDR3 nucleotides are TGTGCCAGCAGCGTAGGCTGGACTAGCGCAGATACGCAGTATTTT. The chain links TRBV9 to TRBJ2-3; 9 nucleotides match TRBD2. This CDR3 has 15 residues. The V gene's germline CDR1 is SGDLS and CDR2 YYNGEE. Losses at the gene ends were 0 bases for V and 4 bases for J; bases not matched to a gene: 3.

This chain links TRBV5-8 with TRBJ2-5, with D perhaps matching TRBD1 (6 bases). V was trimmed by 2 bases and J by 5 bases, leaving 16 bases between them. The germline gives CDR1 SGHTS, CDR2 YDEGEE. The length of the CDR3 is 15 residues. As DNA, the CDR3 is TGTGCCAGCAGCTTATCAGGGGTTCACTATGAGACCCAGTACTTC. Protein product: CASSLSGVHYETQYF.

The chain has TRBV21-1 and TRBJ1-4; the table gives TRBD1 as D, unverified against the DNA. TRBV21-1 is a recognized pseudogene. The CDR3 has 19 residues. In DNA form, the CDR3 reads TGTGCCAGCAGCACCCAAAGGACAGGGTTGGCCCCCCATGATGAAAAACTGTTTTTT. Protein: CASSTQRTGLAPHDEKLFF.

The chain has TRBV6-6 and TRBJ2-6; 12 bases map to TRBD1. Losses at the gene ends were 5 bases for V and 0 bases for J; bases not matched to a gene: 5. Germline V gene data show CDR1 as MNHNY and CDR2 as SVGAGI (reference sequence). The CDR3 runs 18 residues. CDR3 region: CASSPRDRGLSGANVLTF. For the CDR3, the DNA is TGTGCCAGCAGTCCCCGGGACAGGGGGCTCTCTGGGGCCAACGTCCTGACTTTC.

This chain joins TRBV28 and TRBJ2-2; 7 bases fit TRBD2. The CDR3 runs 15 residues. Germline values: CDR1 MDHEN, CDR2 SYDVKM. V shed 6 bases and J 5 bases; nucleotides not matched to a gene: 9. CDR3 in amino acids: CASSRASGRTGELFF. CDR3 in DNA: TGTGCCAGCAGCCGGGCTAGCGGTCGGACCGGGGAGCTGTTTTTT. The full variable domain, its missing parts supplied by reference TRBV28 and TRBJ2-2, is DVKVTQSSRYLVKRTGEKVFLECVQDMDHENMFWYRQDPGLGLRLIYFSYDVKMKEKGDIPEGYSVSREKKERFSLILESASTNQTSMYLCASSRASGRTGELFFGEGSRLTVL.

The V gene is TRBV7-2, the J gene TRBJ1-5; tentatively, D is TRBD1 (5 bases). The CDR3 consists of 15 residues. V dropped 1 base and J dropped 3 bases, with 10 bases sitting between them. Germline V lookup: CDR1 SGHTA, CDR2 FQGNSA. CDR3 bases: TGTGCCAGCAGCTTAGTGCAGGGCCACAATCAGCCCCAGCATTTT. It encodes CASSLVQGHNQPQHF.